The clone carrying this TCR beta chain occurred a few times. The sample comes from a study of blood T cell repertoires in COVID-19. Study information: PBMCs, B-cell-depleted T cells, or T cells were the source of the cDNA or gDNA that made up the material.

Germline V gives CDR1 MNHEY, CDR2 SVGAGI. The CDR3 totals 15 residues. V lost 0 bases to trimming and J lost 7 bases; unmatched junction nucleotides: 5. Sequencing used immunoSEQ multiplex PCR; TCRdb keeps in-frame clones, though not all of them. This sample carries roughly 100,000 clones, 84% of them seen once, and the ten largest clones take more than 9%. This chain links TRBV6-5 with TRBJ1-4; 7 positions agree with TRBD1. The source material was peripheral blood. This sequence was found in a man in his forties or fifties with active or convalescent COVID-19. The CDR3 loop reads CASSYSGRGPEKLFF. The CDR3 region has the DNA TGTGCCAGCAGTTACTCAGGAAGGGGGCCTGAAAAACTGTTTTTT.